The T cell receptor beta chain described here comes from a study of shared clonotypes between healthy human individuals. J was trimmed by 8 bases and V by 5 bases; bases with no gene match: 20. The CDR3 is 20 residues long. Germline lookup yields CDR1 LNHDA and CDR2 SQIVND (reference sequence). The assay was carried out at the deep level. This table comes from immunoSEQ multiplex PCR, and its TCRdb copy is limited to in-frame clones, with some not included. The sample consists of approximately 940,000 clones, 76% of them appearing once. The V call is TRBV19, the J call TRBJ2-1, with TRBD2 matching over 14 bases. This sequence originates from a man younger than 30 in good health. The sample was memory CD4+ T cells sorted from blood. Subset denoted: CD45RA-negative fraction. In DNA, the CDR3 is TGTGCCAGTAGTTGGGGACTAGCGGGAGTATCGGACAAAAACTGGGATGAGCAGTTCTTC. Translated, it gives CASSWGLAGVSDKNWDEQFF.